This TCR beta chain is from a study of post-analysis software for immune sequencing data. Points from the study as a whole: About five TRBV segments, including TRBV5-6, TRBV5-1 and TRBV20-1, were more frequent in patients than controls. For normalized Chao1 diversity, multiple sclerosis patients scored significantly lower than controls did.

Unique molecular identifiers featured in each of the TCR beta cDNA libraries. cDNA molecules numbering about 470,000 came from approximately 1 to 10 million T cells. TCRdb independently ran MiXCR on the PCR reads; one entry per CDR3 protein. The sample has roughly 730,000 distinct CDR3 sequences, 30% seen once. The CDR3 has 15 residues. Germline V CDR1 and CDR2: SQVTM, ANQGSEA. The V gene end was trimmed by 1 base and the J gene end by 2 bases; junction bases not matched to a gene: 1. About this clonotype itself: What it recognizes is unknown.

The sample was blood. The receptor was isolated from a girl aged 5 to 17 with multiple sclerosis. The genes are TRBV29-1 and TRBJ2-3; 12 positions match TRBD2. This CDR3 is CSVEGTSGATDTQYF. DNA for the CDR3: TGCAGCGTTGAAGGGACTAGCGGGGCCACAGATACGCAGTATTTT.